These 3 T cell receptor beta chains came from one sample sequenced in a study of blood T cell repertoires in COVID-19. Assay: immunoSEQ multiplex PCR; the TCRdb copy retains only in-frame clones and omits some. The data hold about 87,000 clones, with 65% to 85% observed a single time. Sequencing was carried out using peripheral blood. The receptors were sampled from a woman aged 60 to 75 with acute or convalescent COVID-19.

The chain joins TRBV28 to TRBJ2-5; D gene ambiguous. The CDR3 runs 16 residues. Trimming shortened V by 7 bases and J by 5 bases, and 23 bases separated the two germline ends. Germline CDR1 is MDHEN and CDR2 is SYDVKM. The CDR3 spells CASTPHPREVDETQYF. DNA for the CDR3: TGTGCCAGCACTCCCCATCCCCGTGAGGTGGATGAGACCCAGTACTTC.

The chain combines TRBV20-1 with TRBJ1-1; no reliable D call. Deletions cut 1 base from V and 7 bases from J, with 7 bases between. Germline lookup yields CDR1 DFQATT and CDR2 SNEGSKA (reference sequence). This CDR3 spans 11 amino acids. CDR3 residues: CSARGGVEAFF. The CDR3 coding sequence is TGCAGTGCTAGAGGCGGGGTTGAAGCTTTCTTT.

The rearrangement joins TRBV4-2 to TRBJ1-1; 7 nucleotides agree with TRBD1. CDR3 length equals 16 residues. The J segment lost 0 bases and the V segment lost 1 base, leaving 5 bases of the junction unmatched. Germline loops: CDR1 LGHNA, CDR2 YNFKEQ. CDR3 bases: TGTGCCAGCAGCCAAGGGGACAGCGACATGAACACTGAAGCTTTCTTT. It encodes CASSQGDSDMNTEAFF.